This entry lists 2 T cell receptor beta chains sequenced from one sample in a study of cytomegalovirus exposure and HLA in healthy donors. The PCR ran on 60 Vbeta and 13 Jbeta primers. Produced via immunoSEQ multiplex PCR; TCRdb's table is partial and in-frame only. The repertoire holds 70,000 to 95,000 clones, with more than 55% as singletons. The sample taken for sequencing was PBMCs. The receptor set was obtained from a woman between 25 and 40 years old in good health and CMV-seropositive.

The V gene is TRBV19, the J gene TRBJ2-1; D unclear. The CDR3 totals 14 residues. Trimming stripped 3 bases from V and 5 bases from J, with 11 bases between. Germline values: CDR1 LNHDA, CDR2 SQIVND (reference sequence). In nucleotides, the CDR3 is TGTGCCAGTAGTATTACGGAGAACCACAATGAGCAGTTCTTC. Amino acid sequence: CASSITENHNEQFF.

Worth noting for this clone: An end of the junction does not agree with germline; a read error may underlie this. This sample includes further DNA sequences coding for the same CDR3. The chain combines TRBV27 with TRBJ2-2, with 8 bases identical to TRBD1. The CDR3 runs 14 residues. CDR1 is MNHEY and CDR2 is SMNVEV in the germline V gene (reference sequence). In nucleotides, the CDR3 is TGTGCTAGCAGACTTGACAGGGGAACCGGGGAGCTGTTTTTT. It is translated as CASRLDRGTGELFF.